A single sample gave rise to the 14 T cell receptor beta chains below, sequenced in a study of EBV T-cell therapy then PD-1 blockade in nasopharyngeal carcinoma (TCRdb year 2021). The sample's treatment or condition, from its label and the paper: AdE1-LMPpoly-expanded autologous EBV-specific T-cell therapy followed by anti-PD-1 nivolumab. Library preparation was by the immunoSEQ multiplex PCR assay. TCRdb retrieved this table from immuneACCESS and kept in-frame rearrangements only. Not all clones are present; in checked studies, unresolved V genes account for under half, and no reason is known for the remainder. This sample lists some 15,000 clones; around 84% were detected once. The ten largest clones represent under 35% of the sample. Which antigens these TCRs recognize remains unknown. Sample: CD8+ T cells from blood, taken around day 99 from a patient whose treatment included autologous EBV-specific T cells and nivolumab. The receptors stem from a man aged 35 to 55 with nasopharyngeal carcinoma.

The genes are TRBV9 and TRBJ2-7, with D perhaps matching TRBD1 (6 bases). Germline CDR1 reads SGDLS; CDR2 reads YYNGEE. Trimming took 0 bases from V and 7 from J, leaving 20 bases between them. The CDR3 loop spans 16 amino acids. In nucleotides, the CDR3 is TGTGCCAGCAGCGTAGACCGTTTCGCGCAGGGGCGTGAGCAGTACTTC. Protein: CASSVDRFAQGREQYF.

The rearrangement links TRBV5-6 to TRBJ2-5; TRBD1 matches at 10 bases. The germline V gene has CDR1 SGHDT and CDR2 YYEEEE. With V trimmed by 3 bases and J by 4 bases, 12 bases remained unmatched. The CDR3 sequence is 17 residues long. Written as DNA, the CDR3 is TGTGCCAGCAGCTCCGGGACAGGGGCCCTGGAGAGAGAGACCCAGTACTTC. As protein: CASSSGTGALERETQYF. The full variable domain, completed using reference TRBV5-6 and TRBJ2-5, is DAGVTQSPTHLIKTRGQQVTLRCSPKSGHDTVSWYQQALGQGPQFIFQYYEEEERQRGNFPDRFSGHQFPNYSSELNVNALLLGDSALYLCASSSGTGALERETQYFGPGTRLLVL.

This clone was seen more than once but under ten times. This chain connects TRBV6-4 to TRBJ2-6; 8 positions agree with TRBD2. This CDR3 has 16 amino acids. Germline CDR1 reads MRHNA; CDR2 reads SNTAGT. J gave up 4 bases and V 3 bases, and 5 bases lay outside the gene matches. CDR3: CASSERAGVGANVLTF. CDR3 bases: TGTGCCAGCAGTGAACGAGCGGGGGTCGGGGCCAACGTCCTGACTTTC.

The rearrangement joins TRBV2 to TRBJ2-2; D is uncertain. Germline loops: CDR1 SNHLY, CDR2 FYNNEI. The CDR3 totals 13 residues. Between the trimmed V and J ends, which lost 8 bases and 2 bases, there was a span of 9 bases. The DNA of the CDR3 is TGTGCCAGCCTAGGAAAAAACACCGGGGAGCTGTTTTTT. It encodes CASLGKNTGELFF.

The chain is built from TRBV5-4 and TRBJ1-1, with 7 bases identical to TRBD1. The CDR3 extends over 14 amino acids. In germline, CDR1 is SGHNT, CDR2 YYREEE (reference sequence). With 4 bases clipped from V and 4 bases from J, the junction kept 7 bases outside the gene matches. CDR3 in amino acids: CASSGTGEGTEAFF. Here the CDR3 DNA reads TGTGCCAGCAGCGGCACAGGGGAGGGCACTGAAGCTTTCTTT.

This chain connects TRBV7-9 to TRBJ2-1; 8 nucleotides match TRBD1. CDR3 length: 19 residues. V was clipped by 4 bases and J by 8 bases; unmatched bases: 22. Germline V gene lookup returns CDR1 SEHNR and CDR2 FQNEAQ (reference sequence). CDR3 nucleotides: TGTGCCAGCAGCTCATGGGGACAGGAGGAGAGTGCCGGGGGCGATGAGCAGTTCTTC. Translating gives CASSSWGQEESAGGDEQFF.

The genes are TRBV4-3 and TRBJ2-2; D gene unclear. V lost 1 base and J 5 bases, leaving 5 bases between the germline ends. This CDR3 is built from 13 residues. Per germline, CDR1 LGHNA and CDR2 YSLEER. The chain's CDR3 is CASSQVGTGELFF. The CDR3 region has the DNA TGCGCCAGCAGCCAAGTCGGGACCGGGGAGCTGTTTTTT.

The V gene is TRBV6-2 or TRBV6-3, the J gene TRBJ2-3, with D possibly called TRBD1 or TRBD2 (5 bases each). The germline V gene encodes CDR1 MNHEY and CDR2 SVGEGT. Trimming stripped 0 bases from V and 0 bases from J, with 16 bases between. The CDR3 runs to 18 residues. The CDR3 DNA follows: TGTGCCAGCAGTTACTCGAGCGAGGGGACGTTTAGCACAGATACGCAGTATTTT. It encodes CASSYSSEGTFSTDTQYF.

This sequence joins TRBV5-1 and TRBJ2-5; D is possibly TRBD2 (7 bases). Germline CDR1 reads SGHRS; CDR2 reads YFSETQ. The V end was cut by 0 bases, the J end by 5 bases, with 17 bases between. This CDR3 region has 16 residues. This CDR3 is CASSLVLGGPGETQYF. In nucleotides, the CDR3 is TGCGCCAGCAGCTTGGTTCTGGGGGGGCCGGGGGAGACCCAGTACTTC. The full variable domain, rest sourced from reference TRBV5-1 and TRBJ2-5, is KAGVTQTPRYLIKTRGQQVTLSCSPISGHRSVSWYQQTPGQGLQFLFEYFSETQRNKGNFPGRFSGRQFSNSRSEMNVSTLELGDSALYLCASSLVLGGPGETQYFGPGTRLLVL.

This chain joins TRBV12-3 or TRBV12-4 and TRBJ2-1; D not certain. CDR3 size: 12 residues. Trimming removed 5 bases from V and 11 bases from J, with 13 bases in between. DNA for the CDR3: TGTGCCAGCAGTCCCGGCCTTGATCAGCAGTTCTTC. This codes for CASSPGLDQQFF.

The chain is built from TRBV27 and TRBJ2-7; no clear D. This CDR3 comprises 13 residues. Per germline, CDR1 MNHEY and CDR2 SMNVEV (reference sequence). The ends were cut back, 2 bases at V and 2 bases at J, with 7 bases in the middle. The chain's CDR3 is CASSLNPAYEQYF. DNA for the CDR3: TGTGCCAGCAGTTTAAACCCGGCCTACGAGCAGTACTTC.

The rearrangement joins TRBV29-1 to TRBJ2-7; possibly TRBD1 for D (6 bases). The CDR3 extends over 11 amino acids. Germline lookup yields CDR1 SQVTM and CDR2 ANQGSEA. V was shortened by 3 bases and J by 3 bases, with 6 bases between the two germline ends. The CDR3 protein is CSVETGYEQYF. In nucleotides, the CDR3 is TGCAGCGTTGAGACAGGCTACGAGCAGTACTTC.

The chain links TRBV4-3 to TRBJ1-6; D not resolved. Germline lookup yields CDR1 LGHNA and CDR2 YSLEER. V lost 0 bases, J lost 5 bases, and 11 bases lay in between. CDR3 length equals 16 residues. The CDR3 nucleotides read TGCGCCAGCAGCCAAGATTATTCCAGTAATAATTCACCCCTCCACTTT. Encoded protein: CASSQDYSSNNSPLHF.

The V gene is TRBV7-3, the J gene TRBJ2-1; unclear D gene. CDR1 and CDR2 from the germline V gene are SGHTA and FQGTGA. The CDR3 contains 11 residues. The V end lost 5 bases, the J end lost 9 bases, and 8 bases lay between the germline ends. The CDR3 spells CASSVMGEQFF. CDR3 DNA sequence: TGTGCCAGCAGCGTGATGGGTGAGCAGTTCTTC.